Detailed here is one T cell receptor (beta chain). The germline CDR1 and CDR2 sequences are GTSNPN and SVGIG (reference sequence). With 1 base removed from V and 11 bases from J, the gap between germline ends came to 12 bases. CDR3 length: 12 residues. The data were taken from a study of blood T cell repertoires in COVID-19. For the study at large: Whether acute or convalescent, the COVID-19 samples came from the United States, Italy and Spain.

The study recruited people aged roughly 18 to 95 years across approximately 24 US areas. Participant reports of clinical history set cohort assignment. In the authors' workflow: Quantification of nucleated cells was approximated via reference gene primer amplification. Profiling relied on immunoSEQ multiplex PCR, and the TCRdb table lists in-frame clones only, not all of them. The D gene and trimming were derived from the DNA, and the V and J assignments and clone size from that table. The sample shows 230,000 or so clones, 88% of them seen only once. Sequencing used PBMCs or T cells enriched from blood (not recorded which). The source is a woman aged 45-59 years with acute COVID-19. The rearrangement joins TRBV30 to TRBJ2-1; possible D gene TRBD2, 5 bases. CDR3 residues: CAWSALALKQFF. The CDR3, as DNA: TGTGCCTGGAGTGCGTTAGCGCTAAAGCAGTTCTTC.